Listed below are T cell receptor beta chains from one sample, sequenced in a study of regulatory T cells in long-lasting Graves disease. In TCRdb, the multiplex PCR reads were re-called with MiXCR into one record per CDR3 protein. The sample carries under 800,000 distinct CDR3 sequences, about 15% recorded once. This sample also appeared in a second study, on T cells in Graves' hyperthyroidism and ophthalmopathy.

Specimen: peripheral blood mononuclear cells (PBMCs), collected at new diagnosis, from a patient treated with antithyroid drugs. These receptors were taken from a woman in her twenties or thirties with Graves disease. Each CDR3 is given with its conserved first and last residue. Each record gives: D gene, CDR3 length, J gene, V gene, clone size, CDR3 protein, CDR3 DNA. The D gene is left open where the match is weak. Not every row has a clone size; where given, it reads once, few, many or a size class.

>.|12|TRBJ2-3|TRBV20-1|.
CSAGGVTDTQYF
TGCAGTGCGGGGGGCGTGACAGATACGCAGTATTTT
>TRBD2|16|TRBJ2-3|TRBV20-1|few
CSATHIAGGPGDTQYF
TGCAGTGCTACCCACATAGCGGGAGGGCCAGGGGATACGCAGTATTTT
>.|14|TRBJ1-2|TRBV20-1|many
CSAPRGRANYGYTF
TGCAGTGCCCCGCGGGGAAGGGCTAACTATGGCTACACCTTC
>.|13|TRBJ2-5|TRBV7-2|many
CASSLQAGETQYF
TGTGCCAGCAGCCTCCAGGCCGGGGAGACCCAGTACTTC
>.|16|TRBJ2-6|TRBV7-9|many
CASSQGAVSGANVLTF
TGTGCCAGCAGCCAAGGGGCGGTCTCTGGGGCCAACGTCCTGACTTTC
>.|15|TRBJ1-2|TRBV28|many
CAILGGGFFISGYTF
TGTGCCATCCTTGGGGGAGGCTTCTTTATTTCTGGCTACACCTTC
>.|15|TRBJ2-7|TRBV4-1|.
CASSQGKGGFYEQYF
TGCGCCAGCAGCCAAGGAAAAGGGGGATTCTACGAGCAGTACTTC
>TRBD2|16|TRBJ2-7|TRBV2|.
CASTKLAGGPGGEQYF
TGTGCCAGCACCAAACTAGCGGGAGGGCCAGGGGGCGAGCAGTACTTC
>TRBD1|17|TRBJ1-5|TRBV6-1|many
CASSERTGRPFSQPQHF
TGTGCCAGCAGTGAAAGGACAGGGCGGCCCTTTAGTCAGCCCCAGCATTTT
>TRBD1|11|TRBJ1-1|TRBV20-1|many
CSARGGAEAFF
TGCAGTGCCAGGGGGGGCGCTGAAGCTTTCTTT
>.|15|TRBJ2-5|TRBV5-5|.
CASSGDGRSQETQYF
TGTGCCAGCAGCGGCGATGGCCGTTCCCAAGAGACCCAGTACTTC
>TRBD1|16|TRBJ1-6|TRBV18|.
CASSTIGTGKNSPLHF
TGTGCCAGCTCCACGATTGGGACAGGGAAAAATTCACCCCTCCACTTT
>.|14|TRBJ1-1|TRBV28|many
CASSVQGRDTEAFF
TGTGCCAGCAGTGTTCAGGGGCGGGACACTGAAGCTTTCTTT
>.|14|TRBJ1-1|TRBV5-1|few
CASSRTMGDTEAFF
TGCGCCAGCAGCCGCACTATGGGGGACACTGAAGCTTTCTTT
>.|12|TRBJ2-7|TRBV2|many
CASSRQSYEQYF
TGTGCCAGCAGCAGACAAAGCTACGAGCAGTACTTC
>.|14|TRBJ2-1|TRBV10-3|few
CAISESISYNEQFF
TGTGCCATCAGTGAGTCGATAAGCTACAATGAGCAGTTCTTC
>.|12|TRBJ2-4|TRBV28|.
CASSFRDFTQYF
TGTGCCAGCAGTTTTCGGGACTTTACTCAGTACTTC